Listed below are T cell receptor beta chains from one sample, sequenced in a study of blood T cell repertoires in COVID-19. Only in-frame clones appear in the TCRdb table, and some are missing; sequencing was by immunoSEQ multiplex PCR. Seen here are roughly 140,000 clones, just under 90% observed once, and the top ten hold about 10%. The material sequenced was peripheral blood. All receptors come from an elderly woman with acute or convalescent COVID-19. Each CDR3 is given with its conserved first and last residue. Each record gives: D gene, V gene, J gene, clone size, CDR3 protein, CDR3 DNA. D genes are given only for firm matches. For some rows the clone size is stated as once, few or many, or as a class when expanded; others skip it.

TRBD1	TRBV5-1	TRBJ1-2	NA	CASSGTGAQDGYTF	TGCGCCAGCAGCGGGACAGGGGCTCAGGACGGCTACACCTTC
NA	TRBV7-9	TRBJ1-3	NA	CASSRQGISGNTIYF	TGTGCCAGCAGCCGGCAGGGTATTTCTGGAAACACCATATATTTT
TRBD1	TRBV25-1	TRBJ1-1	NA	CASGRQGMNTEAFF	TGTGCCAGCGGTAGACAGGGAATGAACACTGAAGCTTTCTTT
TRBD1	TRBV7-9	TRBJ1-4	NA	CASSITGGAEKLFF	TGTGCCAGCAGCATAACAGGGGGGGCTGAAAAACTGTTTTTT
TRBD1	TRBV19	TRBJ2-2	NA	CASSMWTGGVGELFF	TGTGCCAGTAGTATGTGGACAGGTGGGGTCGGGGAGCTGTTTTTT
NA	TRBV30	TRBJ2-5	NA	CAWSKRRGGETQYF	TGTGCCTGGAGTAAAAGGAGGGGAGGAGAGACCCAGTACTTC
TRBD1	TRBV3-1/TRBV3-2	TRBJ2-2	NA	CASSRQGAGTGELFF	TGTGCCAGCAGTCGACAGGGGGCAGGCACCGGGGAGCTGTTTTTT
NA	TRBV10-2	TRBJ1-3	once	CASRTPGSGNTIYF	TGCGCCAGCAGGACCCCAGGGTCTGGAAACACCATATATTTT
TRBD1	TRBV6-6	TRBJ1-5	NA	CATRQGNQPQHF	TGTGCCACCAGACAGGGGAATCAGCCCCAGCATTTT
TRBD1	TRBV7-3	TRBJ1-1	NA	CASSPGTGKEAFF	TGTGCCAGCAGCCCCGGGACAGGTAAAGAAGCTTTCTTT
NA	TRBV7-2	TRBJ1-2	NA	CASSLAQISAGGYTF	TGTGCCAGCAGCTTAGCCCAGATATCTGCGGGCGGCTACACCTTC
TRBD1	TRBV18	TRBJ1-2	NA	CASSPVTGGANYGYTF	TGTGCCAGCTCACCAGTCACAGGGGGCGCAAACTATGGCTACACCTTC
TRBD1	TRBV28	TRBJ2-3	NA	CASSSWTGETDTQYF	TGTGCCAGCAGTTCGTGGACAGGGGAGACAGATACGCAGTATTTT
NA	TRBV5-1	TRBJ1-1	NA	CASSVSGDTEAFF	TGCGCCAGCAGCGTGTCAGGGGACACTGAAGCTTTCTTT
NA	TRBV2	TRBJ1-5	NA	CASSRSGGSNQPQHF	TGTGCCAGCAGTAGGAGCGGAGGGAGCAATCAGCCCCAGCATTTT
TRBD1	TRBV18	TRBJ1-2	NA	CASSPGQVGGYTF	TGTGCCAGCTCACCAGGACAGGTTGGGGGCTACACCTTC
NA	TRBV5-7	TRBJ1-2	many	CASRSGTF	TGTGCCAGCAGATCAGGCACCTTC
TRBD1	TRBV4-1	TRBJ1-2	NA	CASSQRDRPYGYTF	TGCGCCAGCAGCCAAAGGGACAGGCCCTATGGCTACACCTTC
TRBD1	TRBV5-5	TRBJ1-2	NA	CASSLSAGGSDGYTF	TGTGCCAGCAGCTTGTCAGCAGGGGGCTCTGATGGCTACACCTTC
NA	TRBV4-2	TRBJ2-2	NA	CASSQAGEVGTGELFF	TGTGCCAGCAGCCAAGCGGGGGAGGTGGGCACCGGGGAGCTGTTTTTT
TRBD1	TRBV6-1	TRBJ1-1	NA	CASSDPRRRTGGGGEAFF	TGTGCCAGCAGTGATCCCCGTCGCCGGACAGGGGGCGGAGGTGAAGCTTTCTTT
NA	TRBV3-1/TRBV3-2	TRBJ1-1	NA	CASSPWGEEAFF	TGTGCCAGCAGCCCCTGGGGGGAGGAAGCTTTCTTT
TRBD1	TRBV18	TRBJ1-1	once	CASSQDRGAFF	TGTGCCAGCTCCCAGGACAGGGGAGCTTTCTTT
NA	TRBV7-9	TRBJ1-1	NA	CASSFGLEGTSDIF	TGTGCCAGCAGCTTTGGACTGGAAGGGACTTCTGACATCTTT
NA	TRBV6-1	TRBJ2-7	NA	CASSEWHEQYF	TGTGCCAGCAGTGAGTGGCACGAGCAGTACTTC
TRBD1	TRBV28	TRBJ2-1	NA	CASSFEGVTGSYNEQFF	TGTGCCAGCAGTTTCGAAGGAGTGACAGGGTCCTACAATGAGCAGTTCTTC
NA	TRBV19	TRBJ1-2	once	CASSILGLGYTF	TGTGCCAGTAGCATCCTGGGGCTTGGCTACACCTTC
NA	TRBV6-5	TRBJ1-3	NA	CASTSVRAGNTIYF	TGTGCCAGCACCTCTGTCAGGGCTGGAAACACCATATATTTT
NA	TRBV5-1	TRBJ2-3	NA	CASSLWAGTSDTQYF	TGCGCCAGCAGCTTGTGGGCCGGGACATCAGATACGCAGTATTTT
TRBD1	TRBV27	TRBJ2-7	NA	CASRGTGRYEQYF	TGTGCCAGCAGGGGGACAGGGCGTTACGAGCAGTACTTC
NA	TRBV9	TRBJ1-2	NA	CASSVAHTAPYGYTF	TGTGCCAGCAGCGTAGCTCACACAGCCCCCTATGGCTACACCTTC
NA	TRBV9	TRBJ1-6	NA	CASSPPGQTGSPLHF	TGTGCCAGCAGCCCCCCGGGACAAACGGGTTCACCCCTCCACTTT
TRBD1	TRBV28	TRBJ1-6	NA	CASSSQGLKGSPLHF	TGTGCCAGCAGTTCACAGGGGTTGAAGGGATCACCCCTCCACTTT
NA	TRBV29-1	TRBJ1-1	NA	CSVEGGGTEAFF	TGCAGCGTTGAAGGCGGGGGCACTGAAGCTTTCTTT